The clone carrying this T cell receptor (beta chain) has a handful of counts. Its specificity is unknown. Nominal health characterized the donors when sampled, though unrecorded immune exposures were likely. The sample originates from a study of cytomegalovirus exposure and HLA in healthy donors. Background on the study: Among over 350 genotyped donors, 65% to 90% fell in the Caucasian-associated ancestry cluster. Study conclusions and caveats: Later, TCR association rates were found to vary by HLA locus, highest for DRB1 and lowest for HLA-C. Analyses of presence and absence presupposed an approximately uniform sequencing depth across donors.

The V and J ends lost 6 bases and 7 bases respectively, with 12 bases between them. The CDR3 length is 12 residues. CDR1 is MNHNS, CDR2 SASEGT, per germline. Both 60 Vbeta primers and 13 Jbeta primers went into the PCR. TCRdb keeps only in-frame clones here, not all; method: immunoSEQ multiplex PCR. The data show 110,000 to 150,000 clones, roughly 80% seen once. Sequences were obtained from PBMCs. The chain recombines TRBV6-1 with TRBJ1-2; possible D gene TRBD1, 6 bases. The source of this sequence is a middle-aged woman in good health and CMV-seronegative. The CDR3 spells CASSLNRVGYTF. In DNA, the CDR3 is TGTGCCAGCAGCTTAAACAGGGTTGGCTACACCTTC.